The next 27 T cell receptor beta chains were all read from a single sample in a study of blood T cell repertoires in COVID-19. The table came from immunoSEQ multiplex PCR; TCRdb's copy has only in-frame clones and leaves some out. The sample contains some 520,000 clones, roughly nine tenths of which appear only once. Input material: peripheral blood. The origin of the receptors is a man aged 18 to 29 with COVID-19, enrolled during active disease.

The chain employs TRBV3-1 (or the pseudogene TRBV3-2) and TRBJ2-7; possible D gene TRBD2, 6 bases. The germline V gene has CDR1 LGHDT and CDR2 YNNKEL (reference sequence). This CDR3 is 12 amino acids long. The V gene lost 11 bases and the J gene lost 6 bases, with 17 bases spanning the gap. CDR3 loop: CAAGGGLLEQYF. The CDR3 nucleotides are TGTGCCGCTGGCGGAGGGCTCCTCGAGCAGTACTTC.

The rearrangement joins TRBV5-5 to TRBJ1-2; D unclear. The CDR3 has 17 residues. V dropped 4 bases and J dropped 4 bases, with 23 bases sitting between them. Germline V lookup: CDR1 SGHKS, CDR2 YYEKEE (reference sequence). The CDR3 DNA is TGTGCCAGCAGCCCCAGCGGTCGGGGTGGAGGTGTCTATGGCTACACCTTC. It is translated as CASSPSGRGGGVYGYTF. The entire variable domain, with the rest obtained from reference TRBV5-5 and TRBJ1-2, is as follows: DAGVTQSPTHLIKTRGQQVTLRCSPISGHKSVSWYQQVLGQGPQFIFQYYEKEERGRGNFPDRFSARQFPNYSSELNVNALLLGDSALYLCASSPSGRGGGVYGYTFGSGTRLTVV.

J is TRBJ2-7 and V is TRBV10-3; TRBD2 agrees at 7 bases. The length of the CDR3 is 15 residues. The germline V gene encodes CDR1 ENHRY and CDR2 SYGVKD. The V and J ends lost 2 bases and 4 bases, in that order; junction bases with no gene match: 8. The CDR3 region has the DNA TGTGCCATCAGTGAGCTGACTAGCCTACTTTACGAGCAGTACTTC. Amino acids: CAISELTSLLYEQYF.

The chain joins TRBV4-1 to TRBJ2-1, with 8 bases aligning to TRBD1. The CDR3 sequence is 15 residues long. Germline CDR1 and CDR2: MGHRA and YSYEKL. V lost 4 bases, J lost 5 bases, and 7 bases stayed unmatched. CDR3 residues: CASSRTGWGHNEQFF. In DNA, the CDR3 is TGCGCCAGCAGCCGGACAGGGTGGGGCCACAATGAGCAGTTCTTC.

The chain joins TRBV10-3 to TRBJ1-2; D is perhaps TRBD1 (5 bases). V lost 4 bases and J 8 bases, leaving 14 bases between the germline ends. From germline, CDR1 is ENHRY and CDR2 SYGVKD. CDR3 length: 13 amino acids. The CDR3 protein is CAISGGGANGYTF. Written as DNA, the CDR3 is TGTGCCATCAGTGGTGGAGGGGCGAACGGCTACACCTTC.

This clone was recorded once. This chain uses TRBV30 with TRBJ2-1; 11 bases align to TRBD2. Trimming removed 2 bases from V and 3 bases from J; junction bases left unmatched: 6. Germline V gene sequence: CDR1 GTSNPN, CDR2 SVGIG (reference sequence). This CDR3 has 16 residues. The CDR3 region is CAWSRVSGRGYNEQFF. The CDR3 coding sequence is TGTGCCTGGAGTAGGGTTAGCGGGAGGGGCTACAATGAGCAGTTCTTC.

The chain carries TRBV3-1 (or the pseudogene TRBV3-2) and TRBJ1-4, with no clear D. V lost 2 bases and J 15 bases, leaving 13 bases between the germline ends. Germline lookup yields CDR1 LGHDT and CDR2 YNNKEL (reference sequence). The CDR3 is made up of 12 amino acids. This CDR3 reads CASSQNNEAMFF. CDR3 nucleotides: TGTGCCAGCAGCCAAAACAATGAGGCTATGTTTTTT.

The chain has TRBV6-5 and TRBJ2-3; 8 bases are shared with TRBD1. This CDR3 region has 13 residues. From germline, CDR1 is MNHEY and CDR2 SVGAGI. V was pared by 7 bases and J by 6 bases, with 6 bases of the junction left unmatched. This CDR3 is CASNAYRGDTQYF. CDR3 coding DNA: TGTGCCAGCAACGCTTACAGGGGGGATACGCAGTATTTT.

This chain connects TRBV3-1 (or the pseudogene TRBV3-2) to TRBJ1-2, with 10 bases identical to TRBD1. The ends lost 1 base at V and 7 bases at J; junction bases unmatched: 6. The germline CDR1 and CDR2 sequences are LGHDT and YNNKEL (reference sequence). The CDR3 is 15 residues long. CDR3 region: CASSQGTGGGVGYTF. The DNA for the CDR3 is TGTGCCAGCAGCCAAGGGACAGGGGGTGGGGTTGGCTACACCTTC.

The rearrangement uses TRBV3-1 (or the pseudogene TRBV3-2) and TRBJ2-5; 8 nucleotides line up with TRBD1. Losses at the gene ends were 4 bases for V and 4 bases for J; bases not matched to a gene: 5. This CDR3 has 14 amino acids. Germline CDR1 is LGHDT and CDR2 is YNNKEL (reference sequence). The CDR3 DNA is TGTGCCAGCAGCCGACGACAGGGGCGAGAGACCCAGTACTTC. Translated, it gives CASSRRQGRETQYF.

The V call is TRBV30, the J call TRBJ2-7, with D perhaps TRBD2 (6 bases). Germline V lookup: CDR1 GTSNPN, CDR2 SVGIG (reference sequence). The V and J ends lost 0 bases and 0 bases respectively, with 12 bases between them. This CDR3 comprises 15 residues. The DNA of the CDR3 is TGTGCCTGGAGTGTAGGAGGGACTTCCTCCTACGAGCAGTACTTC. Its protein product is CAWSVGGTSSYEQYF. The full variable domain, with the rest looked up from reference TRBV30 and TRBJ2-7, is SQTIHQWPATLVQPVGSPLSLECTVEGTSNPNLYWYRQAAGRGLQLLFYSVGIGQISSEVPQNLSASRPQDRQFILSSKKLLLSDSGFYLCAWSVGGTSSYEQYFGPGTRLTVT.

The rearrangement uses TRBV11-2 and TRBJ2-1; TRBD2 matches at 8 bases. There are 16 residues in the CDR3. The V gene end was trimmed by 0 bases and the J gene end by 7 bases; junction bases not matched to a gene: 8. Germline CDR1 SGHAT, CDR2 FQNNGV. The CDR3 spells CASSLDPYSGGNEQFF. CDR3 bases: TGTGCCAGCAGCTTAGATCCGTACAGCGGGGGTAATGAGCAGTTCTTC.

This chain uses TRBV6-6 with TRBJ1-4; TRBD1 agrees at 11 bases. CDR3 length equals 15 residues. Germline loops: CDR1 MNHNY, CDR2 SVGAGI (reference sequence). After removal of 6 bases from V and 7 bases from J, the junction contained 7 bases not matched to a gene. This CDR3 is CASSDTGQGGEKLFF. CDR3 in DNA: TGTGCCAGCAGCGACACGGGACAGGGGGGTGAAAAACTGTTTTTT.

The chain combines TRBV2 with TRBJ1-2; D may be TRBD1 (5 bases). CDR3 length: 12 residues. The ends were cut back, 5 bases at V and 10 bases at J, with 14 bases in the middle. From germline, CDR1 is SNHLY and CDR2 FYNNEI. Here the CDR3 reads CASSPGHQDYTF. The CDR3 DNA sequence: TGTGCCAGCAGTCCCGGACATCAAGACTACACCTTC.

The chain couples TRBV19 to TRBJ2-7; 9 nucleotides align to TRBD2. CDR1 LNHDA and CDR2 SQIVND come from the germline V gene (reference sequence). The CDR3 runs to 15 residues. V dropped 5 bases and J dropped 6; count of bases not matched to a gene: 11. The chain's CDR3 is CASSPPGLAWGEQYF. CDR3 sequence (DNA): TGTGCCAGTAGTCCCCCGGGACTAGCATGGGGCGAGCAGTACTTC.

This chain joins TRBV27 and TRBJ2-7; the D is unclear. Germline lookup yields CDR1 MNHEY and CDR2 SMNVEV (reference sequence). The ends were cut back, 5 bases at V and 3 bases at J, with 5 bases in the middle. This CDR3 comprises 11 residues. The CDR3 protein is CASSPHYEQYF. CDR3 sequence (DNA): TGTGCCAGCAGTCCCCACTACGAGCAGTACTTC.

CDR3 in amino acids: CASSPLFSYEQYF. The CDR3 nucleotides are TGTGCCAGCAGCCCACTTTTCTCCTACGAGCAGTACTTC. The gene calls are TRBV7-9 and TRBJ2-7; D not resolved. This CDR3 is built from 13 residues. V was pared by 5 bases and J by 0 bases, with 8 bases between. CDR1 and CDR2 (germline): SEHNR, FQNEAQ (reference sequence).

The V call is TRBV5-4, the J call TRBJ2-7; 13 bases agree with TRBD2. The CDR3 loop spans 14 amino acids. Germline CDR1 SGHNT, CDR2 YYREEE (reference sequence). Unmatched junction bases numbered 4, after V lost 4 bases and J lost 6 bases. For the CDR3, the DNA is TGTGCCAGCAGCCCGGGACTAGCGGGACTCGAGCAGTACTTC. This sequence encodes CASSPGLAGLEQYF.

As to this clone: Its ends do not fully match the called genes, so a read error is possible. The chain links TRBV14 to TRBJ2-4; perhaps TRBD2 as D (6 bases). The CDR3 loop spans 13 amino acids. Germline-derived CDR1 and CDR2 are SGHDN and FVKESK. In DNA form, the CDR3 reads TGTGCCAGCAGCCAGGGACTCGCGTATCTCTTAGGTTTC. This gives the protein CASSQGLAYLLGF.

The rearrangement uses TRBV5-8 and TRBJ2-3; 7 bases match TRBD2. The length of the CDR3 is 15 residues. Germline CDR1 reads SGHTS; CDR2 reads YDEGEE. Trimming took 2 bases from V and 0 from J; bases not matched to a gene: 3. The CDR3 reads CASSFKRGSTDTQYF. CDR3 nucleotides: TGTGCCAGCAGCTTCAAGCGGGGTAGCACAGATACGCAGTATTTT.

CDR3 nucleotides: TGTGCCAGCACCTTACAGGGAAATGGAAACACCATATATTTT. Translated: CASTLQGNGNTIYF. The chain joins TRBV28 to TRBJ1-3, with D possibly matching TRBD1 (6 bases). This CDR3 is 14 amino acids long. Deletions cut 7 bases from V and 3 bases from J, with 13 bases between. Germline V gene data show CDR1 as MDHEN and CDR2 as SYDVKM.

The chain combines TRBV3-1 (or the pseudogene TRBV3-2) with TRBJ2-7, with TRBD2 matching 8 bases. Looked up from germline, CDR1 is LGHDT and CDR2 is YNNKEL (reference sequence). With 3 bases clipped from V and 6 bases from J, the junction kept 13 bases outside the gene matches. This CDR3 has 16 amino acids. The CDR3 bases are TGTGCCAGCAGCCACACGACGCAGCGGGAGTTAAGCGAGCAGTACTTC. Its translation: CASSHTTQRELSEQYF.

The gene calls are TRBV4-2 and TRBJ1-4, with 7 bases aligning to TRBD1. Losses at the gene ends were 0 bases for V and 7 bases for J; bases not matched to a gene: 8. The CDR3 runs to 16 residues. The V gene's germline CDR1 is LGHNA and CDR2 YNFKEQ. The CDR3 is CASSQEEGARGEKLFF. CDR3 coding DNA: TGTGCCAGCAGCCAAGAGGAGGGGGCGCGGGGTGAAAAACTGTTTTTT.

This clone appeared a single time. This chain's CDR3 is CASSVREGPYEQYF. The CDR3 bases are TGTGCCAGCAGTGTACGGGAGGGTCCCTACGAGCAGTACTTC. V gene TRBV2 combines with J gene TRBJ2-7, with 8 bases lining up with TRBD2. J gave up 2 bases and V 4 bases, and 4 bases lay outside the gene matches. The CDR3 loop spans 14 amino acids. Germline V gene data show CDR1 as SNHLY and CDR2 as FYNNEI.

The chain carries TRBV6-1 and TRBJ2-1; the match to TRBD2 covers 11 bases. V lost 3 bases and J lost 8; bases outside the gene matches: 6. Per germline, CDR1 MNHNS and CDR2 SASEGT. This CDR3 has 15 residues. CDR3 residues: CASSESLAGGDEQFF. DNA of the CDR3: TGTGCCAGCAGTGAGTCTTTAGCGGGGGGGGATGAGCAGTTCTTC.

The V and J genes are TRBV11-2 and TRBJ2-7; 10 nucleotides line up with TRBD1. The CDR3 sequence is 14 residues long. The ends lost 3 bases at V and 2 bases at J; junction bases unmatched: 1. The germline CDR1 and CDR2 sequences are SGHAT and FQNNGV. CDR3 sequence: CASSFGTGAYEQYF. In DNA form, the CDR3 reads TGTGCCAGCAGCTTCGGGACAGGGGCCTACGAGCAGTACTTC. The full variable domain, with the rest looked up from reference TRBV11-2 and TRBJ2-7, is EAGVAQSPRYKIIEKRQSVAFWCNPISGHATLYWYQQILGQGPKLLIQFQNNGVVDDSQLPKDRFSAERLKGVDSTLKIQPAKLEDSAVYLCASSFGTGAYEQYFGPGTRLTVT.

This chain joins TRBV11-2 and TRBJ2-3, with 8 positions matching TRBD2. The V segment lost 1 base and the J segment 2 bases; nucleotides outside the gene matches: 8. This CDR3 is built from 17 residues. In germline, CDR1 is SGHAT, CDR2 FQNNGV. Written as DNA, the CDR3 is TGTGCCAGCAGCTTAGCCGCTAGCGGGCGGTACACAGATACGCAGTATTTT. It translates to CASSLAASGRYTDTQYF.